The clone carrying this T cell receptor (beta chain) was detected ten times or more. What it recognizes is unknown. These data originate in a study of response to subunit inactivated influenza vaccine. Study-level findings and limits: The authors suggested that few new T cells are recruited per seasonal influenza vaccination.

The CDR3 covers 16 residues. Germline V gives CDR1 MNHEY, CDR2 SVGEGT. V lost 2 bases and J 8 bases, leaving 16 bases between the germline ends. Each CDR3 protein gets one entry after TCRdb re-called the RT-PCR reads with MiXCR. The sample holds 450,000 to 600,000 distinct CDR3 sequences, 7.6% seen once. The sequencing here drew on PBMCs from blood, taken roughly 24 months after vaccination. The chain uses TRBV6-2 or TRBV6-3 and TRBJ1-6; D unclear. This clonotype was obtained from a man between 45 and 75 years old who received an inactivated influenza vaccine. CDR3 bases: TGTGCCAGCAGTTACGGGCCACGACGTTCAGATTCACCCCTCCACTTT. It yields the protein CASSYGPRRSDSPLHF.